This T cell receptor (beta chain) was captured in a study of kidney transplant recipient with SARS-CoV-2 infection. This clonotype was picked up many times. The germline gives CDR1 SGDLS, CDR2 YYNGEE. With 4 bases removed from V and 0 bases from J, the gap between germline ends came to 14 bases. The CDR3 extends over 17 amino acids. TCRdb processed the reads anew with MiXCR; each CDR3 protein has one entry. Among 200,000 to 300,000 distinct CDR3 sequences listed, more than 25% were seen once. The origin of this receptor is a male patient between 25 and 40 years old who had COVID-19 and was a kidney transplant recipient. Some T cells may originate from the graft donor. The specimen comprised a blood sample, sampled at baseline and on approximately day 120 from a kidney transplant recipient. V and J are TRBV9 and TRBJ1-6; D may be TRBD1 (5 bases). CDR3 sequence reads: CASSTELQGSYNSPLHF. CDR3 nucleotides: TGTGCCAGCAGCACCGAACTCCAGGGCTCCTATAATTCACCCCTCCACTTT.